This record covers a single TCR beta chain. The target antigen is unknown. V was trimmed by 5 bases and J by 4 bases, leaving 19 bases between them. CDR3 size: 16 residues. Per germline, CDR1 SEHNR and CDR2 FQNEAQ (reference sequence). Both 60 Vbeta primers and 13 Jbeta primers went into the PCR. TCRdb's copy holds only in-frame clones and misses some; the assay was immunoSEQ multiplex PCR. Of 150,000 to 200,000 clones listed, approximately 80% are singletons. The data stem from a study of cytomegalovirus exposure and HLA in healthy donors. Study outcomes and limitations: Analyses of presence/absence relied on an assumption of roughly uniform sequencing depth across donors. Likely technical artifact: a cluster of highly shared sequence variants. An ancestry cluster, one associated with Asian ancestry, reportedly showed fewer N-insertions than the approximately 650-donor mean in a later analysis. An analysis done earlier found most TCR beta V segments productive about 90% or about 30% of the time.

J is TRBJ2-3 and V is TRBV7-9, with a tentative D call TRBD2 (6 bases). What was sequenced was PBMCs. This clonotype originated in a man aged 18-30 years in good health and CMV-seronegative. The chain's CDR3 is CASSPGPGEEADTQYF. The DNA for the CDR3 is TGTGCCAGCAGCCCGGGCCCGGGGGAGGAGGCAGATACGCAGTATTTT.